The next 8 T cell receptor beta chains were all read from a single sample in a study of low-dose radiotherapy and immunotherapy resistance in tumors. TRAV- and TRBV-specific primers, spanning alpha and beta chains, primed first-strand cDNA. Amplification, which lasted roughly 20 PCR cycles, used a constant-region primer and V-primer adapter to amplify TCRs. One entry per CDR3 protein results from TCRdb running MiXCR on the reads. The sample has over 65,000 distinct CDR3 sequences; roughly a sixth are singletons. As for time point: before trial treatment. The source material was PBMCs, sampled before treatment. Source of these receptors: a male donor with prostate cancer.

The rearrangement joins TRBV5-4 to TRBJ2-2, with 12 nucleotides matching TRBD2. V shed 2 bases, J shed 3 bases, and the junction held 2 bases outside the gene matches. Germline V gives CDR1 SGHNT, CDR2 YYREEE (reference sequence). The CDR3 covers 16 residues. The DNA of the CDR3 is TGTGCCAGCAGCTTCAGGACTAGCGGGGACACCGGGGAGCTGTTTTTT. This encodes CASSFRTSGDTGELFF.

On this clonotype itself: This could be a read error, since a much larger clone is one nucleotide away. The chain is built from TRBV27 and TRBJ1-2; D remains unclear. Per the germline V gene, CDR1 is MNHEY and CDR2 is SMNVEV (reference sequence). This CDR3 contains 14 residues. CDR3 nucleotide sequence: TGTGCCAGCAGCCCCCTTACCGCTAACTATGGCCACACCTTC. This sequence encodes CASSPLTANYGHTF.

A remark on this clonotype: A far larger clone differs by one base, so this is likely a read error. The chain employs TRBV7-4 and TRBJ1-6, with 7 positions matching TRBD1. V trimming: 2 bases; J trimming: 8 bases; junction bases outside the gene matches: 3. CDR1 is SGHVT, CDR2 SQSDAQ, per germline. The CDR3 is made up of 14 amino acids. For the CDR3, the DNA is TGTGCCAGCAGCTTACAGGGGGTCGATTCACCCCTCCACTTT. Translated, it gives CASSLQGVDSPLHF.

This clonotype has at least ten counts. The chain recombines TRBV24-1 with TRBJ2-1, with 9 bases identical to TRBD1. Trimming cost V 7 bases and J 7 bases; bases outside gene matches: 4. The CDR3 totals 13 residues. Germline V gives CDR1 KGHDR, CDR2 SFDVKD. The CDR3 sequence: CATRDRGGNEQFF. The CDR3 DNA reads TGTGCCACCAGAGACAGGGGGGGGAATGAGCAGTTCTTC.

The chain is built from TRBV6-6 and TRBJ2-5, with no clear D. This CDR3 region has 14 residues. With 5 bases removed from V and 3 bases from J, the gap between germline ends came to 13 bases. Germline values: CDR1 MNHNY, CDR2 SVGAGI (reference sequence). CDR3 DNA: TGTGCCAGCAGTCCCCTTGGAGCAAAAGAGACCCAGTACTTC. It specifies CASSPLGAKETQYF.

This clonotype has a count of ten or more. The chain joins TRBV7-6 to TRBJ2-1; TRBD2 matches at 9 bases. Germline trimming cut 5 bases from V and 4 bases from J; bases unmatched to any gene: 9. Germline CDR1 is SGHVS and CDR2 is FNYEAQ. The CDR3 is made up of 16 amino acids. The CDR3 protein is CASSPAGLAWYNEQFF. The CDR3 DNA reads TGTGCCAGCAGCCCCGCCGGACTAGCGTGGTACAATGAGCAGTTCTTC.

This clonotype was seen repeatedly, ten times or more. The chain links TRBV20-1 to TRBJ2-3; no clear D. V was cut by 1 base and J by 4 bases, with 9 bases left in between. This CDR3 comprises 13 residues. Germline assignment: CDR1 DFQATT and CDR2 SNEGSKA (reference sequence). CDR3: CSARANGADTQYF. The CDR3, as DNA: TGCAGTGCTAGAGCAAATGGGGCAGATACGCAGTATTTT.

This clonotype was counted between two and nine times. The chain uses TRBV7-2 and TRBJ2-3; 10 nucleotides agree with TRBD2. The CDR3 has 15 residues. The V and J ends lost 5 bases and 6 bases, in that order; junction bases with no gene match: 8. Germline CDR1 is SGHTA and CDR2 is FQGNSA. The CDR3 sequence is CASSKERGGWDTQYF. The CDR3 nucleotides are TGTGCCAGCAGCAAAGAGCGGGGGGGCTGGGATACGCAGTATTTT.